This T cell receptor beta chain was found in a study of T-cell reconstitution after alpha-beta-depleted transplantation in children. Study-level results: Expanded clones from the graft, numbering several hundred, reportedly supplied alpha-beta T cells about two months after transplant. Some patients owed their high day-60 TCRbeta diversity to surviving recipient T cells and thymic progenitors. Once a year had passed after transplant, T-cell counts and diversity came mostly from newly produced T cells.

The CDR3 consists of 14 residues. Between the trimmed V and J ends, which lost 2 bases and 4 bases, there was a span of 9 bases. The V gene's germline CDR1 is MNHEY and CDR2 SMNVEV (reference sequence). Note on this clonotype: What it binds is not known.

Unique molecular identifiers were built into the TCRbeta library. Each CDR3 protein is one row after TCRdb ran MiXCR on the PCR reads. The sample records almost 500,000 distinct CDR3 sequences, 8% to 11% being singletons. The sequence was obtained from a child aged 2-9 years with inherited bone marrow failure, due to receive a stem cell transplant. The sequenced sample was PBMCs, obtained before TCRalphabeta/CD19-depleted stem cell transplant. J is TRBJ1-3 and V is TRBV27; tentative D call: TRBD1 (6 bases). CDR3 DNA sequence: TGTGCCAGCAGTTTAGGGGGCTTCGGAAACACCATATATTTT. Amino acid sequence: CASSLGGFGNTIYF.